These T cell receptor beta chains were read from a single sample in a study of shared clonotypes between healthy human individuals. Repertoires were generated with immunoSEQ multiplex PCR, while TCRdb's copy carries only in-frame clones and drops some. The sample has some 1.4 million clones, roughly 96% seen once. Sequencing input: naive CD4+ T cells sorted from blood. Receptors originate from a man between 25 and 39 years old in good health. CDR3s include the opening cysteine and the closing phenylalanine or tryptophan.

TRBV15	TRBJ2-1	CATSRETSGSGEQFF
TRBV5-1	TRBJ2-1	CASSNPGLAGRLDEQFF
TRBV28	TRBJ2-3	CASSTDKIAGEAGTDTQYF
TRBV9	TRBJ2-3	CASSVLAGGTDTQYF
TRBV2	TRBJ2-5	CASMAGLVQETQYF
TRBV6-6	TRBJ2-7	CASSLLAESGEQYF
TRBV19	TRBJ2-5	CASSISTGLGETQYF
TRBV27	TRBJ2-1	CASSQTAPSNEQFF
TRBV27	TRBJ2-7	CASSRGSAYEQYF
TRBV7-9	TRBJ2-7	CASSPILSHRRLSYEQYF
TRBV5-1	TRBJ2-7	CASSLETGGSSYEQYF
TRBV27	TRBJ1-5	CASSPDRLGSQPQHF
TRBV9	TRBJ2-7	CASSVGISGRGTLYEQYF
TRBV19	TRBJ2-1	CASSVGQPKAYNEQFF
TRBV5-1	TRBJ1-3	CASSLGVLSSGNTIYF
TRBV6-5	TRBJ1-5	CASSRNSNQPQHF
TRBV18	TRBJ2-5	CASSLKEAESTQYF
TRBV29-1	TRBJ1-4	CSVVSRLDEKLFF
TRBV4-2	TRBJ2-7	CASSRGGTNTYEQYF
TRBV19	TRBJ2-3	CASSSLAGASTDTQYF
TRBV5-3	TRBJ1-5	CARSLEELSGYQPQHF
TRBV15	TRBJ2-1	CATSRARSNEQFF
TRBV7-8	TRBJ2-7	CASRLAGLSYEQYF
TRBV4-1	TRBJ2-7	CASSQAPAAPSYEQYF
TRBV19	TRBJ1-2	CASSIGAGSYGYTF
TRBV27	TRBJ1-2	CASSGGLVGYTF
TRBV7-8	TRBJ2-5	CASTPAGVGTQYF
TRBV2	TRBJ2-2	CASSSRRAPANTGELFF
TRBV29-1	TRBJ2-2	CSVGPSMNTGELFF
TRBV18	TRBJ1-1	CASSLVGGNTEAFF
TRBV19	TRBJ2-1	CASSTPGLAGLDEQFF
TRBV19	TRBJ2-6	CASSTSSGANVLTF
TRBV4-1	TRBJ2-6	CASSQVRGSGANVLTF
TRBV4-3	TRBJ2-1	CASSPRAEVVGGNEQFF
TRBV7-3	TRBJ2-6	CASSLTGRAGWANVLTF
TRBV11-2	TRBJ2-7	CATGARTSSYEQYF
TRBV7-3	TRBJ2-1	CASSPSSGNNEQFF